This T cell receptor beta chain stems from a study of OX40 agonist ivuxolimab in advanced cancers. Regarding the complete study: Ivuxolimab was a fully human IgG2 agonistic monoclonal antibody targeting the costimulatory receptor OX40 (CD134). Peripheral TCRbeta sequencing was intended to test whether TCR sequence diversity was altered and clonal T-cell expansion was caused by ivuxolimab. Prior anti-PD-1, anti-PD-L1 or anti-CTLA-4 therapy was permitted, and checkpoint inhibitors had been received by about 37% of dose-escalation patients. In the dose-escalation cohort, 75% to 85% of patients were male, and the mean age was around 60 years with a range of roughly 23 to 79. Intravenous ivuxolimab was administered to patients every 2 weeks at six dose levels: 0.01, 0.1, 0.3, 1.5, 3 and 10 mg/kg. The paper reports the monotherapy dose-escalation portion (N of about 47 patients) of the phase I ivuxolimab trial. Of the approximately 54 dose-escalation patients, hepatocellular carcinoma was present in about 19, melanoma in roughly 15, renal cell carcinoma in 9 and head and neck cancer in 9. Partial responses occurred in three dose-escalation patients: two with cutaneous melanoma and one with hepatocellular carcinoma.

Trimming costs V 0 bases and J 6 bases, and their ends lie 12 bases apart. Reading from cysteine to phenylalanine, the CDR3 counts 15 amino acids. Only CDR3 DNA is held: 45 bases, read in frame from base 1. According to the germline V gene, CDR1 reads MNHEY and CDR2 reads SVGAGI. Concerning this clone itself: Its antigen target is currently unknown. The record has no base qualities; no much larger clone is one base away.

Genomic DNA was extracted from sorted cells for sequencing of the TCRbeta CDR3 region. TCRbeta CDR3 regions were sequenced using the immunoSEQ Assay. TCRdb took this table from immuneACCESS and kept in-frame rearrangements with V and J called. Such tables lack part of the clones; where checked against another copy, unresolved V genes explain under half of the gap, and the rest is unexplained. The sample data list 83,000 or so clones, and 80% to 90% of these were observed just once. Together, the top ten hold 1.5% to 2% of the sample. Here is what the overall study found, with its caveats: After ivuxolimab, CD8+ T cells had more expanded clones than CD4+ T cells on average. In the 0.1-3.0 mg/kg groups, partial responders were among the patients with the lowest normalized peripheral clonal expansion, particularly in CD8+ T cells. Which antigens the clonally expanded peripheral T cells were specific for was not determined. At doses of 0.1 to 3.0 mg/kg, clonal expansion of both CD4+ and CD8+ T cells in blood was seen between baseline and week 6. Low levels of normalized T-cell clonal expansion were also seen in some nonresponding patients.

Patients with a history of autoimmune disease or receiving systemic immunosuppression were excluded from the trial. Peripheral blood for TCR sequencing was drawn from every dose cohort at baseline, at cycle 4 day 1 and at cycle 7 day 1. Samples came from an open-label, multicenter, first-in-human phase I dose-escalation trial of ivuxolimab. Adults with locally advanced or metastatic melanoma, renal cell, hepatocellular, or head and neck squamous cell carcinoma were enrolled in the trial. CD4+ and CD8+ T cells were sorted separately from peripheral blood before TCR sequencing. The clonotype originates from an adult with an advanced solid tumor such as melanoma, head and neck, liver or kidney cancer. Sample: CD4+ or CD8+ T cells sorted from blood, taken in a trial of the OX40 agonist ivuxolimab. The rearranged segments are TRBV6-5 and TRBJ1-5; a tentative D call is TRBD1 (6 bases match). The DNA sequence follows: TGTGCCAGCAGTTACTCGAGGGGGGGAGGTCAGCCCCAGCATTTT. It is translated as CASSYSRGGGQPQHF.